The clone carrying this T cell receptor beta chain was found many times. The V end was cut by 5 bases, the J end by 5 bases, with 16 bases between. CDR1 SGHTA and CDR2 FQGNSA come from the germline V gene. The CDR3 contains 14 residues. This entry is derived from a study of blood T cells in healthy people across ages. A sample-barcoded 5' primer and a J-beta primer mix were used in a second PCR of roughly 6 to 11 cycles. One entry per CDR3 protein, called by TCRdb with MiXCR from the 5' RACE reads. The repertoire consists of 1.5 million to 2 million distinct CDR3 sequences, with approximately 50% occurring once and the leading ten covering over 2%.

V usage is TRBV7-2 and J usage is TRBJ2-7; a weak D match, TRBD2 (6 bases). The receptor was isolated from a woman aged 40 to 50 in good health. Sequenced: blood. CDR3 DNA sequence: TGTGCCAGCAGCCTAGGTGGGACTTCCCACGAGCAGTACTTC. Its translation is CASSLGGTSHEQYF.